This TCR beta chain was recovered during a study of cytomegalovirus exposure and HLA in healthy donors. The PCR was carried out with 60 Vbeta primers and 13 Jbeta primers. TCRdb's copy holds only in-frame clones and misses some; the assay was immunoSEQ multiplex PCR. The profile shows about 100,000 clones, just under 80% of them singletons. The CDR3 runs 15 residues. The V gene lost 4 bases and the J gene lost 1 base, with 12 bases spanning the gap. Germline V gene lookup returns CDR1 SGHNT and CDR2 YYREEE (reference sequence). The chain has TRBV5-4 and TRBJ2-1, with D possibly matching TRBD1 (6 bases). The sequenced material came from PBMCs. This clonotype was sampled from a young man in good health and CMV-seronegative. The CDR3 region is CASSPRTASYNEQFF. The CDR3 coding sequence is TGTGCCAGCAGCCCGCGGACAGCGTCCTACAATGAGCAGTTCTTC.